The 15 T cell receptor beta chains below were found in one sample sequenced in a study of control samples from healthy donors and cancer patients. Assay used: immunoSEQ multiplex PCR; TCRdb lists only in-frame clones, some missing. Here the sample spans some 130,000 clones, about 93% being singletons. Material for sequencing was PBMCs. The receptors here all came from a man aged 45-65 years with head and neck cancer.

The rearrangement links TRBV5-4 to TRBJ1-1, with D uncertain. This CDR3 is 14 amino acids long. Trimming took off 4 bases at V and 1 base at J, with 11 bases between the two ends. Germline values: CDR1 SGHNT, CDR2 YYREEE (reference sequence). Here the CDR3 reads CASSPRATNTEAFF. The CDR3 DNA is TGTGCCAGCAGCCCTAGGGCTACGAACACTGAAGCTTTCTTT.

The V and J genes are TRBV29-1 and TRBJ2-2; D gene ambiguous. CDR1 SQVTM and CDR2 ANQGSEA come from the germline V gene. Trimming took 2 bases from V and 1 from J, leaving 8 bases between them. This CDR3 has 14 amino acids. The CDR3 DNA follows: TGCAGCGTTGAATCGGATGAGAACACCGGGGAGCTGTTTTTT. This gives the protein CSVESDENTGELFF.

This chain uses TRBV19 with TRBJ1-5; 12 bases are shared with TRBD1. Germline assignment: CDR1 LNHDA and CDR2 SQIVND (reference sequence). The CDR3 has 17 amino acids. V shed 6 bases, J shed 2 bases, and the junction held 8 bases outside the gene matches. DNA for the CDR3: TGTGCCAGTAGGGGGACAGGGGGCATACCGGGCAATCAGCCCCAGCATTTT. As protein: CASRGTGGIPGNQPQHF.

Comment on this clone: At one end, the junction sequence differs from germline, possibly due to a read error. This rearrangement joins TRBV10-3 to TRBJ2-7; TRBD1 matches at 9 bases. The CDR3 consists of 15 residues. The V gene's germline CDR1 is ENHRY and CDR2 SYGVKD. CDR3 sequence: CAISGLSGQGYEQYF. The CDR3 nucleotides are TGTGCCATTAGTGGGCTTTCGGGACAGGGCTACGAGCAGTACTTC.

The chain links TRBV7-3 to TRBJ2-1, with 9 bases matching TRBD2. This CDR3 has 15 residues. Losses at the gene ends were 5 bases for V and 4 bases for J; bases not matched to a gene: 6. Germline CDR1 SGHTA, CDR2 FQGTGA. DNA for the CDR3: TGTGCCAGCAGCCCAAGCGGGGGGATTTACAATGAGCAGTTCTTC. Amino acids: CASSPSGGIYNEQFF.

This clone was observed once. The gene calls are TRBV5-6 and TRBJ2-1; D not certain. Looked up from germline, CDR1 is SGHDT and CDR2 is YYEEEE. V was shortened by 4 bases and J by 7 bases, with 12 bases between the two germline ends. There are 13 residues in the CDR3. The CDR3 coding sequence is TGTGCCAGCAGCCCTCCCATGGTGAATGAGCAGTTCTTC. Encoded protein: CASSPPMVNEQFF. Together with reference TRBV5-6 and TRBJ2-1, the CDR3 gives the full variable domain: DAGVTQSPTHLIKTRGQQVTLRCSPKSGHDTVSWYQQALGQGPQFIFQYYEEEERQRGNFPDRFSGHQFPNYSSELNVNALLLGDSALYLCASSPPMVNEQFFGPGTRLTVL.

This clone showed up just once. This CDR3 reads CASSQGLQETQYF. DNA of the CDR3: TGTGCCAGCAGCCAGGGACTACAAGAGACCCAGTACTTC. The chain couples TRBV13 to TRBJ2-5; 7 bases map to TRBD2. Unmatched junction bases numbered 2, after V lost 5 bases and J lost 2 bases. The CDR3 runs 13 residues. Germline CDR1 is PRHDT and CDR2 is FYEKMQ (reference sequence).

The chain couples TRBV2 to TRBJ1-4; unclear D gene. There are 14 residues in the CDR3. Trimming removed 8 bases at V and 7 bases at J, with 17 bases between. Per the germline V gene, CDR1 is SNHLY and CDR2 is FYNNEI. CDR3 residues: CASGYRRVGEKLFF. The CDR3 nucleotides are TGTGCCAGCGGTTACCGGAGGGTGGGTGAAAAACTGTTTTTT. The whole variable domain, remainder taken from reference TRBV2 and TRBJ1-4, is EPEVTQTPSHQVTQMGQEVILRCVPISNHLYFYWYRQILGQKVEFLVSFYNNEISEKSEIFDDQFSVERPDGSNFTLKIRSTKLEDSAMYFCASGYRRVGEKLFFGSGTQLSVL.

The V call is TRBV18, the J call TRBJ1-6; D is ambiguous. This CDR3 contains 16 residues. Per the germline V gene, CDR1 is KGHSH and CDR2 is LQKENI. V lost 2 bases and J 7 bases, leaving 15 bases between the germline ends. The CDR3, as DNA: TGTGCCAGCTCACCAGGGCGGTCAAGAGTAAATTCACCCCTCCACTTT. Amino acids: CASSPGRSRVNSPLHF.

The chain is built from TRBV5-1 and TRBJ2-7; 7 nucleotides agree with TRBD1. CDR1 and CDR2 from the germline V gene are SGHRS and YFSETQ. CDR3 size: 17 residues. V was clipped by 4 bases and J by 3 bases; unmatched bases: 16. Here the CDR3 DNA reads TGCGCCAGCAGCCCTATGACAGGGCCTCGAGGAATCTACGAGCAGTACTTC. Translation: CASSPMTGPRGIYEQYF.

V usage is TRBV6-2 or TRBV6-3 and J usage is TRBJ2-3, with TRBD2 matching over 8 bases. With 6 bases clipped from V and 4 bases from J, the junction kept 9 bases outside the gene matches. This CDR3 is built from 15 residues. The germline gives CDR1 MNHEY, CDR2 SVGEGT. The CDR3 reads CASSAGGLQADTQYF. In nucleotides, the CDR3 is TGTGCCAGCAGCGCGGGGGGCCTACAAGCAGATACGCAGTATTTT.

The chain recombines TRBV10-3 with TRBJ2-2; D is undetermined. Trimming took off 0 bases at V and 3 bases at J, with 8 bases between the two ends. This CDR3 is 15 amino acids long. CDR1 is ENHRY and CDR2 is SYGVKD in the germline V gene. The CDR3 protein is CAISESKGYTGELFF. In nucleotides, the CDR3 is TGTGCCATCAGTGAGTCGAAAGGATACACCGGGGAGCTGTTTTTT.

The rearrangement uses TRBV11-2 and TRBJ1-2; D perhaps matches TRBD1 (6 bases). The CDR3 is 12 amino acids. V dropped 8 bases and J dropped 8 bases, with 15 bases sitting between them. In germline, CDR1 is SGHAT, CDR2 FQNNGV. The CDR3 bases are TGTGCCAGCTCTTCAAATAGGGGGGGCTACACCTTC. This sequence encodes CASSSNRGGYTF. The full variable domain, with the rest looked up from reference TRBV11-2 and TRBJ1-2, is EAGVAQSPRYKIIEKRQSVAFWCNPISGHATLYWYQQILGQGPKLLIQFQNNGVVDDSQLPKDRFSAERLKGVDSTLKIQPAKLEDSAVYLCASSSNRGGYTFGSGTRLTVV.

CDR3 DNA sequence: TGTGCCAGCAGCTTAGATACGGGGGCGAGGGAGCAGTACTTC. This sequence encodes CASSLDTGAREQYF. The V call is TRBV7-9, the J call TRBJ2-7; D possibly uses TRBD1 or TRBD2 (6 bases each). The germline CDR1 and CDR2 sequences are SEHNR and FQNEAQ (reference sequence). The CDR3 totals 14 residues. V was clipped by 1 base and J by 7 bases, with 14 bases between them. The complete variable domain, with remaining parts taken from reference TRBV7-9 and TRBJ2-7, reads DTGVSQNPRHKITKRGQNVTFRCDPISEHNRLYWYRQTLGQGPEFLTYFQNEAQLEKSRLLSDRFSAERPKGSFSTLEIQRTEQGDSAMYLCASSLDTGAREQYFGPGTRLTVT.

The chain has TRBV3-1 (or the pseudogene TRBV3-2) and TRBJ2-7; D perhaps matches TRBD1 (6 bases). V was clipped by 4 bases and J by 4 bases, with 11 bases between them. Looked up from germline, CDR1 is LGHDT and CDR2 is YNNKEL (reference sequence). CDR3 length: 13 residues. This CDR3 reads CASSLQGKYEQYF. CDR3 DNA sequence: TGTGCCAGCAGCCTTCAGGGGAAATACGAGCAGTACTTC.